This record concerns one T cell receptor (beta chain) sequence. The target antigen is unknown. This table comes from immunoSEQ multiplex PCR, and its TCRdb copy is limited to in-frame clones, with some not included. The sample has roughly 140,000 clones; 92% are singletons. These data come from a study of T cell responses to AZD1222 COVID-19 vaccine. This CDR3 comprises 14 residues. Germline lookup yields CDR1 MNHEY and CDR2 SMNVEV (reference sequence). Trimming took off 2 bases at V and 3 bases at J, with 10 bases between the two ends. Regarding the study as a whole: Mostly white British, mostly female donors; authors suggested clonal diversity may be underestimated. Vaccine-related CD4 TCRs covered spike, predominating at 160-218 and 743-854.

The sample in question was peripheral blood, obtained on day 0 of AZD1222 vaccination. This clonotype was obtained from an adult in good health. The genes are TRBV27 and TRBJ1-2; D is unresolved. This CDR3 is CASSLDGRYYGYTF. The CDR3 region has the DNA TGTGCCAGCAGTTTAGATGGACGGTACTATGGCTACACCTTC.